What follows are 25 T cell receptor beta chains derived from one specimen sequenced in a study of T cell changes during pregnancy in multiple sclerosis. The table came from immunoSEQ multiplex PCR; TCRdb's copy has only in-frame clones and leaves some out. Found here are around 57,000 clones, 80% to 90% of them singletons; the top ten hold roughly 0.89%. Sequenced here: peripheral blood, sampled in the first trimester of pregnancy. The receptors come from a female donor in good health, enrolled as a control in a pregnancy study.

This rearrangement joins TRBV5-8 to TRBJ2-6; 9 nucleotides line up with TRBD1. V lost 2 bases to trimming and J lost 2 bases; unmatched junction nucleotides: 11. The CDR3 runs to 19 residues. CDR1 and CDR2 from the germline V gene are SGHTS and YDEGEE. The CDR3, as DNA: TGTGCCAGCAGCTTTAATCGTGGGACAGGGACACCTGGGGCCAACGTCCTGACTTTC. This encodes CASSFNRGTGTPGANVLTF.

The CDR3 is CASSSLTSTDTQYF. The CDR3 coding sequence is TGCGCCAGCAGCTCACTAACTTCCACAGATACGCAGTATTTT. The V gene is TRBV5-1, the J gene TRBJ2-3, with D hard to call. This CDR3 contains 14 residues. Trimming cost V 3 bases and J 2 bases, with 10 bases left between them. CDR1 and CDR2 (germline): SGHRS, YFSETQ.

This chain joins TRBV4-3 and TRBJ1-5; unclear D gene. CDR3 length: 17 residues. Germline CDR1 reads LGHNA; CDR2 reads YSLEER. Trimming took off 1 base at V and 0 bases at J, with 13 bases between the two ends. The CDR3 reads CASSQGVGANSNQPQHF. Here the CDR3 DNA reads TGCGCCAGCAGCCAAGGAGTTGGAGCTAATAGCAATCAGCCCCAGCATTTT.

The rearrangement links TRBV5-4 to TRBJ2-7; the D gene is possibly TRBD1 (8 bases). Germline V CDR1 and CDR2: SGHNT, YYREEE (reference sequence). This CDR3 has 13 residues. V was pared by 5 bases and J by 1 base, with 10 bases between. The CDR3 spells CASRQGGSYEQYF. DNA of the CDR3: TGTGCCAGCAGACAGGGGGGGTCCTACGAGCAGTACTTC. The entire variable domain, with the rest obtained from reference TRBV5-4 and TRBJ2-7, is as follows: ETGVTQSPTHLIKTRGQQVTLRCSSQSGHNTVSWYQQALGQGPQFIFQYYREEENGRGNFPPRFSGLQFPNYSSELNVNALELDDSALYLCASRQGGSYEQYFGPGTRLTVT.

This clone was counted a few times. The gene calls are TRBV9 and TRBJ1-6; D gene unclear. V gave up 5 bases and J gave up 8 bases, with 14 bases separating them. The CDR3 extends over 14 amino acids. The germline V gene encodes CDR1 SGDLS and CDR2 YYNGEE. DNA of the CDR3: TGTGCCAGCAGACGGGGATCGGTCGATTCACCCCTCCACTTT. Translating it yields CASRRGSVDSPLHF.

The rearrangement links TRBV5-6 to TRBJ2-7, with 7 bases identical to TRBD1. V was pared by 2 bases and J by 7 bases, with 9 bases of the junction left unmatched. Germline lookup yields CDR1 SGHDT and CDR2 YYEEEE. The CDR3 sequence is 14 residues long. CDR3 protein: CASSFGTAQREQYF. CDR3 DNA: TGTGCCAGCAGCTTTGGGACAGCACAGCGGGAGCAGTACTTC. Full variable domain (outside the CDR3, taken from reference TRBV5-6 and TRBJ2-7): DAGVTQSPTHLIKTRGQQVTLRCSPKSGHDTVSWYQQALGQGPQFIFQYYEEEERQRGNFPDRFSGHQFPNYSSELNVNALLLGDSALYLCASSFGTAQREQYFGPGTRLTVT.

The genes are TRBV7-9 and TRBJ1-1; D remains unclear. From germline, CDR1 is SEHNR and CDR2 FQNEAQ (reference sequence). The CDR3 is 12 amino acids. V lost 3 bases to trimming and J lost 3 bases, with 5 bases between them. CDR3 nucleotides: TGTGCCAGCAGCTTTGAGTACACTGAAGCTTTCTTT. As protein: CASSFEYTEAFF.

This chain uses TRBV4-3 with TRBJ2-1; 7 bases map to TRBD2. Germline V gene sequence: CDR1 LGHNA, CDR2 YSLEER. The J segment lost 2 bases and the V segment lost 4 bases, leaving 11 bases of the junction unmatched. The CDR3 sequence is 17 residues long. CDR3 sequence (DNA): TGCGCCAGCAGCCTTAGGAGGGCGGGGGTGGCCTACAATGAGCAGTTCTTC. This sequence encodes CASSLRRAGVAYNEQFF.

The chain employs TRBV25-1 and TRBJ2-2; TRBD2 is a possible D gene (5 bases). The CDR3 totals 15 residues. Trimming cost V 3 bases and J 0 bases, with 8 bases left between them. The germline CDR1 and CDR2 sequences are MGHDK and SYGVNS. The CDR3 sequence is CASSDTGSNTGELFF. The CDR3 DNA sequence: TGTGCCAGCAGTGATACGGGGTCGAACACCGGGGAGCTGTTTTTT.

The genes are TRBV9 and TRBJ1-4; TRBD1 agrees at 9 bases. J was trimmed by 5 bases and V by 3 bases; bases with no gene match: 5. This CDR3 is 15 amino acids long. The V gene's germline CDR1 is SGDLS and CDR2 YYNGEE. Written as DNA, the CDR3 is TGTGCCAGCAGCGGTACAGGGGGCGCGAATGAAAAACTGTTTTTT. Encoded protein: CASSGTGGANEKLFF.

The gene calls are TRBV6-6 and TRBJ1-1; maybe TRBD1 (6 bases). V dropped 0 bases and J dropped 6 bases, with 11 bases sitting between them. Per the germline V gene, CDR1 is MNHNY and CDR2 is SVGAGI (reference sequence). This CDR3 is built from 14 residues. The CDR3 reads CASSYSNRESEAFF. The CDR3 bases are TGTGCCAGCAGTTACTCTAACAGGGAATCTGAAGCTTTCTTT.

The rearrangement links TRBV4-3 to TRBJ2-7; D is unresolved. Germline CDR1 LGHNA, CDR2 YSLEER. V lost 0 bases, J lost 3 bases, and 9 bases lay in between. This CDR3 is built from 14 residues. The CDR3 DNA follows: TGCGCCAGCAGCCAAGATTCCGGTCGCTACGAGCAGTACTTC. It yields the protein CASSQDSGRYEQYF.

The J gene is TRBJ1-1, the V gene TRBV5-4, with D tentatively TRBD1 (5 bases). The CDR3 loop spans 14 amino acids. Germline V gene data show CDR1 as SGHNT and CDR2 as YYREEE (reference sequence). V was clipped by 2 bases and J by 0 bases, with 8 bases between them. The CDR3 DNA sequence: TGTGCCAGCAGCTTTAGGGGAATGAACACTGAAGCTTTCTTT. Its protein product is CASSFRGMNTEAFF. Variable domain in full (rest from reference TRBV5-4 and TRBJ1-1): ETGVTQSPTHLIKTRGQQVTLRCSSQSGHNTVSWYQQALGQGPQFIFQYYREEENGRGNFPPRFSGLQFPNYSSELNVNALELDDSALYLCASSFRGMNTEAFFGQGTRLTVV.

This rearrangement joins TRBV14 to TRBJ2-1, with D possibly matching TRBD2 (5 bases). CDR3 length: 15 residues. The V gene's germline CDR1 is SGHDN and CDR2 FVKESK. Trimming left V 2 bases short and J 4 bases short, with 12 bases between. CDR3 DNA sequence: TGTGCCAGCAGCCAATCCCCTTCGGGATACAATGAGCAGTTCTTC. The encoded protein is CASSQSPSGYNEQFF.

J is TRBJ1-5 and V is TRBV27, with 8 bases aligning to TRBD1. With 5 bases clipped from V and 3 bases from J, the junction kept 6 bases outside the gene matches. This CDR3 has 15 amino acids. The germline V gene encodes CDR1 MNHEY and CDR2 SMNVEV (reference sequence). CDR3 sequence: CASSPTGGINQPQHF. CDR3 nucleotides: TGTGCCAGCAGTCCCACAGGGGGGATCAATCAGCCCCAGCATTTT.

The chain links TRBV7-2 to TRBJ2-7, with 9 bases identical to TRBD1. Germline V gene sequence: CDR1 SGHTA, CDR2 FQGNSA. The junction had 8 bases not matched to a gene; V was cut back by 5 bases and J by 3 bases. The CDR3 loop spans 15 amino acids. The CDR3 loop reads CASSIGTGSHYEQYF. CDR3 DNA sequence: TGTGCCAGCAGCATAGGGACAGGGTCCCACTACGAGCAGTACTTC.

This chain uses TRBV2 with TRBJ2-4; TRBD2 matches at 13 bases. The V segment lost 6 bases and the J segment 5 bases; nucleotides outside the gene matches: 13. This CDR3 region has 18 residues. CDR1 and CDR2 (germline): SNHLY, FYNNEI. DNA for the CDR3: TGTGCCAGCAGGAATAGACTAGCGGGGGGCTCAGGGGAAAACATTCAGTACTTC. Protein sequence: CASRNRLAGGSGENIQYF.

CDR3 DNA sequence: TGTGCCAGCAGCGTAGCGGGACAGGGCTACAATGAGCAGTTCTTC. Residues: CASSVAGQGYNEQFF. The chain combines TRBV9 with TRBJ2-1, with 9 bases aligning to TRBD1. Germline V lookup: CDR1 SGDLS, CDR2 YYNGEE. J gave up 3 bases and V 0 bases, and 1 base lay outside the gene matches. The CDR3 is made up of 15 amino acids. The full variable domain, in which reference TRBV9 and TRBJ2-1 provide the parts outside the CDR3, is DSGVTQTPKHLITATGQRVTLRCSPRSGDLSVYWYQQSLDQGLQFLIQYYNGEERAKGNILERFSAQQFPDLHSELNLSSLELGDSALYFCASSVAGQGYNEQFFGPGTRLTVL.

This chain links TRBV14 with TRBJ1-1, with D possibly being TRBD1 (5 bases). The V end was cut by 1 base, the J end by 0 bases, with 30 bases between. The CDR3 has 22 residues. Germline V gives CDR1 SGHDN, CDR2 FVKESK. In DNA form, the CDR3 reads TGTGCCAGCAGCCAAGGCGTCCCCCCGGGGCTGGAGGGAATAGGCATGAACACTGAAGCTTTCTTT. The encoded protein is CASSQGVPPGLEGIGMNTEAFF.

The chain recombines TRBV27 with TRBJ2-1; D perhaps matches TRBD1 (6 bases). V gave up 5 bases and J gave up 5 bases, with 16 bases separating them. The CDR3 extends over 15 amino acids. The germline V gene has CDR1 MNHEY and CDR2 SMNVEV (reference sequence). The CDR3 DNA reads TGTGCCAGCAGTCTCCGCAGACAGGCTAACAATGAGCAGTTCTTC. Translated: CASSLRRQANNEQFF.

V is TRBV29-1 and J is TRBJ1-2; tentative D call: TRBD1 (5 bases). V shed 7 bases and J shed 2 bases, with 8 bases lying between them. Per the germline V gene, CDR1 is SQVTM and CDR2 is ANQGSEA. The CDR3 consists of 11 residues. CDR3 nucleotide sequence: TGCAGCGCCGGACAAAACTATGGCTACACCTTC. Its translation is CSAGQNYGYTF.

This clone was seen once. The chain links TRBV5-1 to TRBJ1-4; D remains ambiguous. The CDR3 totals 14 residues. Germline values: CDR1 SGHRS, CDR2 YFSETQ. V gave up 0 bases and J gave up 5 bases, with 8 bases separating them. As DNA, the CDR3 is TGCGCCAGCAGCTTGGGATTGGAGAATGAAAAACTGTTTTTT. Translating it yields CASSLGLENEKLFF.

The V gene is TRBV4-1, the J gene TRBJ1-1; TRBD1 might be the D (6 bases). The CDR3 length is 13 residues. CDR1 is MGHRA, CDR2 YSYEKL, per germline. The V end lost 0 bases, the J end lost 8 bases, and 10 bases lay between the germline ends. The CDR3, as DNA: TGCGCCAGCAGCCAAGAAGGGGGGGAAGAAGCTTTCTTT. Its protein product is CASSQEGGEEAFF.

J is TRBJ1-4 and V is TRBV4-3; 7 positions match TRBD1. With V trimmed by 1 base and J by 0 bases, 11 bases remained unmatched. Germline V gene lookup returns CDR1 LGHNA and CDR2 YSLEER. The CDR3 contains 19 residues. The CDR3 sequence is CASSQGRQGQRPTNEKLFF. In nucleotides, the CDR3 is TGCGCCAGCAGCCAAGGAAGGCAGGGACAGCGTCCAACTAATGAAAAACTGTTTTTT.

The chain's CDR3 is CARSLMGQGFYEQYF. CDR3 DNA sequence: TGTGCCAGAAGCCTAATGGGACAGGGTTTTTACGAGCAGTACTTC. V usage is TRBV5-3 and J usage is TRBJ2-7, with TRBD1 matching over 9 bases. TRBV5-3 is marked as an open reading frame, function uncertain. This CDR3 has 15 residues. Trimming removed 4 bases from V and 4 bases from J; junction bases left unmatched: 9.